Below are 20 T cell receptor beta chains sequenced from a single sample in a study of T cell repertoires in cytomegalovirus infection. Using its own MiXCR run on the reads, TCRdb lists one record per CDR3 protein. The sample includes 150,000 to 200,000 distinct CDR3 sequences, approximately 18% of them seen just once. Specimen: CD8+ T cells from PBMCs. These receptors all come from a human donor in good health (CMV status not recorded). Some clones in this sample may be carry-over from other donors' samples.

The chain carries TRBV7-2 and TRBJ1-3; tentative D call: TRBD1 (5 bases). The CDR3 runs to 15 residues. Germline-derived CDR1 and CDR2 are SGHTA and FQGNSA. Trimming pared 2 bases from V and 0 bases from J, leaving 8 bases between. The CDR3 is CASSLTGISGNTIYF. Written as DNA, the CDR3 is TGTGCCAGCAGCTTAACAGGAATCTCTGGAAACACCATATATTTT.

J is TRBJ1-1 and V is TRBV7-9; D gene unclear. The V and J ends lost 6 bases and 1 base respectively, with 12 bases between them. This CDR3 contains 14 residues. Germline V lookup: CDR1 SEHNR, CDR2 FQNEAQ (reference sequence). CDR3 protein: CASRPGMGNTEAFF. The CDR3 DNA sequence: TGTGCCAGCAGACCGGGAATGGGGAACACTGAAGCTTTCTTT.

V gene TRBV6-1 combines with J gene TRBJ2-1; the D call may be TRBD1 or TRBD2 (5 bases each). Deletions cut 6 bases from V and 7 bases from J, with 10 bases between. The CDR3 is 12 residues long. Per the germline V gene, CDR1 is MNHNS and CDR2 is SASEGT. The CDR3 loop reads CASRDTGNEQFF. The CDR3 DNA sequence: TGTGCCAGCAGGGACACGGGGAATGAGCAGTTCTTC.

This clonotype appeared a few times. This chain connects TRBV2 to TRBJ1-2; D not resolved. CDR3 length: 15 residues. Trimming removed 0 bases at V and 0 bases at J, with 8 bases between. Per germline, CDR1 SNHLY and CDR2 FYNNEI. CDR3 in amino acids: CASSEAVRANYGYTF. CDR3 nucleotides: TGTGCCAGCAGTGAAGCGGTCAGAGCTAACTATGGCTACACCTTC. Together with reference TRBV2 and TRBJ1-2, the CDR3 gives the full variable domain: EPEVTQTPSHQVTQMGQEVILRCVPISNHLYFYWYRQILGQKVEFLVSFYNNEISEKSEIFDDQFSVERPDGSNFTLKIRSTKLEDSAMYFCASSEAVRANYGYTFGSGTRLTVV.

The chain uses TRBV12-3 or TRBV12-4 and TRBJ2-7; no definite D call. The CDR3 loop spans 15 amino acids. V was cut by 5 bases and J by 1 base, with 15 bases left in between. CDR3 DNA sequence: TGTGCCAGCAGTCCCCCCGTTACGGCTTCCTACGAGCAGTACTTC. Its translation is CASSPPVTASYEQYF.

The chain has TRBV7-6 and TRBJ2-3; D perhaps matches TRBD1 (6 bases). The V end was cut by 5 bases, the J end by 2 bases, with 14 bases between. This CDR3 contains 15 residues. The V gene's germline CDR1 is SGHVS and CDR2 FNYEAQ. DNA of the CDR3: TGTGCCAGCAGCCGCAGACAGGCGATCACAGATACGCAGTATTTT. Translation gives CASSRRQAITDTQYF.

This clonotype turned up a few times. The chain recombines TRBV7-9 with TRBJ2-5; D uncertain. Between the trimmed V and J ends, which lost 2 bases and 2 bases, there was a span of 6 bases. Germline CDR1 and CDR2: SEHNR and FQNEAQ (reference sequence). The CDR3 runs to 13 residues. CDR3 sequence (DNA): TGTGCCAGCAGCTTAAACGAACAAGAGACCCAGTACTTC. This sequence encodes CASSLNEQETQYF.

V is TRBV12-3 or TRBV12-4 and J is TRBJ2-3, with 7 bases matching TRBD1. The CDR3 is 18 residues long. The trim removed 7 bases at V and 0 bases at J, leaving 16 bases unmatched. CDR3 bases: TGTGCCAGCATTTCCGGGACAGCATACCGATTTAGCACAGATACGCAGTATTTT. Translated, it gives CASISGTAYRFSTDTQYF.

The rearrangement links TRBV12-3 or TRBV12-4 to TRBJ2-7, with 10 bases that match TRBD1. V was pared by 6 bases and J by 6 bases, with 11 bases of the junction left unmatched. The CDR3 extends over 15 amino acids. For the CDR3, the DNA is TGTGCCAGCAGCCCCAGCGGGACAGGGGCCGCCGAGCAGTACTTC. Protein: CASSPSGTGAAEQYF.

This clonotype turned up a few times. The V and J genes are TRBV7-9 and TRBJ2-5; 8 bases are shared with TRBD1. The length of the CDR3 is 17 residues. V trimming: 5 bases; J trimming: 5 bases; junction bases outside the gene matches: 16. Germline CDR1 SEHNR, CDR2 FQNEAQ (reference sequence). The CDR3: CASSRKVTGEGFETQYF. For the CDR3, the DNA is TGTGCCAGCAGCCGTAAAGTGACAGGGGAAGGTTTTGAGACCCAGTACTTC.

This clonotype was seen more than once but under ten times. The V call is TRBV10-3, the J call TRBJ2-2; 7 nucleotides align to TRBD2. V shed 8 bases, J shed 1 base, and the junction held 4 bases outside the gene matches. The length of the CDR3 is 14 residues. Germline loops: CDR1 ENHRY, CDR2 SYGVKD. The CDR3 nucleotides are TGTGCCATCTTACGCGGGGGGAACACCGGGGAGCTGTTTTTT. It encodes CAILRGGNTGELFF.

This clonotype was detected many times. The rearrangement links TRBV7-2 to TRBJ2-5; D is uncertain. The CDR3 length is 11 residues. Germline CDR1 SGHTA, CDR2 FQGNSA. Trimming pared 4 bases from V and 5 bases from J, leaving 5 bases between. Here the CDR3 reads CASSSRETQYF. The CDR3 region has the DNA TGTGCCAGCAGCTCGCGGGAGACCCAGTACTTC.

The V and J genes are TRBV25-1 and TRBJ2-7; D is uncertain. The CDR3 has 12 amino acids. Germline CDR1 and CDR2: MGHDK and SYGVNS. V lost 1 base, J lost 7 bases, and 8 bases lay in between. The CDR3 loop reads CASSESVWEQYF. The CDR3 region has the DNA TGTGCCAGCAGTGAATCTGTGTGGGAGCAGTACTTC.

This clonotype appeared a few times. V and J are TRBV18 and TRBJ1-2; D call uncertain. V shed 1 base and J shed 5 bases, with 11 bases lying between them. Per the germline V gene, CDR1 is KGHSH and CDR2 is LQKENI. The CDR3 has 14 amino acids. The CDR3 bases are TGTGCCAGCTCACCACGGCAGGAAAGATATGGCTACACCTTC. Protein: CASSPRQERYGYTF.

The chain carries TRBV29-1 and TRBJ2-7; TRBD1 agrees at 12 bases. The V and J ends lost 0 bases and 4 bases, in that order; junction bases with no gene match: 4. CDR1 is SQVTM and CDR2 is ANQGSEA in the germline V gene. This CDR3 is 15 amino acids long. The CDR3 DNA reads as TGCAGCGTTGAAGAAGGGACAGGGGGCCAGTACGAGCAGTACTTC. This sequence encodes CSVEEGTGGQYEQYF.

The table lists this clonotype with a few counts. The chain uses TRBV4-3 and TRBJ1-4; TRBD1 agrees at 8 bases. Unmatched junction bases numbered 11, after V lost 7 bases and J lost 7 bases. The CDR3 is 15 residues long. Germline V gene sequence: CDR1 LGHNA, CDR2 YSLEER. The CDR3 sequence is CASTDRVEIGEKLFF. The CDR3 DNA reads as TGCGCCAGCACGGACAGGGTAGAAATTGGTGAAAAACTGTTTTTT.

This chain links TRBV4-3 with TRBJ2-5; 7 bases match TRBD1. The CDR3 is 16 amino acids. CDR1 is LGHNA, CDR2 YSLEER, per germline. The V segment lost 4 bases and the J segment 1 base; nucleotides outside the gene matches: 9. The CDR3 nucleotides read TGCGCCAGCAGCCCAAACGACAGGGCGGCCCAAGAGACCCAGTACTTC. Residues: CASSPNDRAAQETQYF.

This clonotype was observed a few times. The chain recombines TRBV11-2 with TRBJ1-1, with 8 bases lining up with TRBD1. CDR3 length equals 19 residues. J lost 5 bases, V lost 1 base, and 18 bases had no gene match. The germline V gene encodes CDR1 SGHAT and CDR2 FQNNGV. The CDR3 bases are TGTGCCAGCAGCTTAGTAGGGGGGCCAGGGGGCAGTTCGTATACTGAAGCTTTCTTT. Amino acid sequence: CASSLVGGPGGSSYTEAFF. Full variable domain (rest looked up from reference TRBV11-2 and TRBJ1-1): EAGVAQSPRYKIIEKRQSVAFWCNPISGHATLYWYQQILGQGPKLLIQFQNNGVVDDSQLPKDRFSAERLKGVDSTLKIQPAKLEDSAVYLCASSLVGGPGGSSYTEAFFGQGTRLTVV.

In this sample, this clonotype turned up a few times. The V call is TRBV4-1, the J call TRBJ2-7; 7 bases are a match to TRBD1. Germline CDR1 MGHRA, CDR2 YSYEKL. The CDR3 sequence is 15 residues long. Trimming cost V 5 bases and J 0 bases; bases outside gene matches: 7. CDR3 protein: CASSSGTVSSYEQYF. In nucleotides, the CDR3 is TGCGCCAGCAGCTCCGGGACAGTGAGCTCCTACGAGCAGTACTTC.

V gene TRBV5-6 combines with J gene TRBJ2-3; 8 bases map to TRBD1. The CDR3 has 15 amino acids. The germline CDR1 and CDR2 sequences are SGHDT and YYEEEE. The junction had 8 bases not matched to a gene; V was cut back by 3 bases and J by 5 bases. The CDR3 region has the DNA TGTGCCAGCAGCTCGGGGGACAGGTTGGAAGATACGCAGTATTTT. This translates into CASSSGDRLEDTQYF.